This T cell receptor (beta chain) was observed in a study of OX40 agonist ivuxolimab in advanced cancers. The study's findings and limits: Expanded peripheral T cell antigen specificity was not determined. People who partly responded at 0.1-3.0 mg/kg had some of the least clonal expansion seen. Nonresponders included some who also had low normalized T-cell clonal expansion.

Using immunoSEQ multiplex PCR, the repertoire was profiled, and TCRdb retains in-frame clones only, with some absent. The sample has under 40,000 clones, 80% to 85% seen once. Notes on this clone: Its target is unknown.

V shed 5 bases, J shed 5 bases, and the junction held 12 bases outside the gene matches. This CDR3 is 16 amino acids long. Germline V gives CDR1 SEHNR, CDR2 FQNEAQ (reference sequence). The chain uses TRBV7-9 and TRBJ1-2, with 9 bases that match TRBD1. Sequencing used CD4+ or CD8+ T cells sorted from blood, obtained in a trial of the OX40 agonist ivuxolimab. This clonotype was sampled from an adult with an advanced solid tumor such as melanoma, head and neck, liver or kidney cancer. CDR3 sequence: CASSPSGGDRAYGYTF. The CDR3 nucleotides read TGTGCCAGCAGCCCATCCGGTGGGGACAGGGCATATGGCTACACCTTC.